This TCR beta chain was profiled in a study of shared clonotypes between healthy human individuals. Regarding the study as a whole: Sharing across a few donors was seen in around 5% of naive CD4 clonotypes.

The V gene's germline CDR1 is MNHNY and CDR2 SVGAGI (reference sequence). The germline V and J ends were trimmed by 3 bases and 4 bases, with 14 bases remaining between them. The CDR3 runs 15 residues. Concerning this clone itself: Its antigen remains unknown.

For sorted subsets, about 190 ng DNA per replicate equaled 30,000 or so T cell genomes. TCRdb keeps only in-frame clones here, not all; method: immunoSEQ multiplex PCR. The table lists more than 550,000 clones, 72% of them singletons. The sample taken for sequencing was memory CD4+ T cells sorted from blood. The sample's subset: CD45RA-negative fraction. This chain links TRBV6-6 with TRBJ2-3; TRBD2 is a possible D gene (7 bases). The clonotype comes from a woman aged 25-40 years in good health. The CDR3 loop is CASSYRGGGSDTQYF. Here the CDR3 DNA reads TGTGCCAGCAGTTATAGGGGGGGCGGGTCAGATACGCAGTATTTT.